This T cell receptor beta chain was recorded in a study of shared clonotypes between healthy human individuals. Whole-study results and caveats: When naive CD4 clonotypes were compared across a handful of donors, about 4.9% were shared. Sequencing depth was a factor that was expected to affect clonotype sharing among donors. Naive subsets typically showed greater estimated richness than memory subsets.

Unmatched junction bases numbered 12, after V lost 5 bases and J lost 1 base. CDR1 is SGHDT and CDR2 is YYEEEE in the germline V gene. This CDR3 comprises 17 residues. Sequencing was performed with immunoSEQ multiplex PCR; in TCRdb, only in-frame clones are kept and a portion is missing. The sample holds about 2 million clones, 95% seen once. As to this clone: As yet, its antigen is unknown.

The source is a young man in good health. The source material was naive CD4+ T cells sorted from blood. Subset denoted: CD45RA+ positively selected. The chain links TRBV5-6 to TRBJ1-2, with 9 bases fitting TRBD1. The CDR3 nucleotides are TGTGCCAGCAGTTTTTACCCCGGGACAGGGAATAACTATGGCTACACCTTC. Its translation: CASSFYPGTGNNYGYTF.